This T cell receptor (beta chain) was recovered during a study of blood T cell repertoires in COVID-19. Overall study: The United States, Italy and Spain supplied acute and convalescent COVID-19 samples.

The germline V gene has CDR1 LNHDA and CDR2 SQIVND (reference sequence). The ends were cut back, 7 bases at V and 1 base at J, with 13 bases in the middle. The CDR3 is 14 residues long. This clone was found a few times. Original analysis: Counts of nucleated cells, estimated from reference gene primer amplification, were obtained. Produced via immunoSEQ multiplex PCR; TCRdb's table is partial and in-frame only. V, J and clone size are those of that table, while D and trimming were read from the DNA. The sample holds about 130,000 clones, around 86% seen once. J is TRBJ1-1 and V is TRBV19; D is ambiguous. Sample: peripheral blood. The TCR comes from a man aged 40-49 years with active or convalescent COVID-19. Here the CDR3 reads CASTPQTANTEAFF. CDR3 bases: TGTGCCAGTACTCCCCAGACTGCGAACACTGAAGCTTTCTTT.